This T cell receptor (beta chain) was identified during a study of shared clonotypes between healthy human individuals. A note on this clone: The target antigen is unknown.

Clones were read by immunoSEQ multiplex PCR, and TCRdb kept only the in-frame ones, dropping some. The sample holds some 2.1 million clones; roughly 94% are singletons and the top ten take 0.13%. The germline CDR1 and CDR2 sequences are LNHDA and SQIVND (reference sequence). The J segment lost 4 bases and the V segment lost 11 bases, leaving 7 bases of the junction unmatched. The CDR3 has 13 amino acids. Healthy adults negative for HIV, lacking recent acute infections or vaccinations, served as donors. Both subsets, CD45RA+ naive and CD45RA-negative memory, were split from the CD4+ cells. General observations from the study: Only blood underwent sampling, and tissue repertoires likely differ.

The receptor was isolated from a man younger than 30 in good health. What was sequenced was naive CD4+ T cells sorted from blood. As to subset: CD45RA+ positively selected. The chain is built from TRBV19 and TRBJ2-3; the match to TRBD2 covers 9 bases. The chain's CDR3 is CAAAGGYADTQYF. DNA of the CDR3: TGTGCCGCAGCGGGGGGCTATGCAGATACGCAGTATTTT. The full variable domain, its missing parts supplied by reference TRBV19 and TRBJ2-3, is DGGITQSPKYLFRKEGQNVTLSCEQNLNHDAMYWYRQDPGQGLRLIYYSQIVNDFQKGDIAEGYSVSREKKESFPLTVTSAQKNPTAFYLCAAAGGYADTQYFGPGTRLTVL.